This entry is about one T cell receptor (beta chain). A single count supports this clone. No antigen is known for it. One base away there is no much larger clone; base qualities are not given. From cysteine to phenylalanine, the CDR3 is 16 amino acids long. Here the CDR3 DNA is all that survives: 48 bases in frame from base 1. Per the germline V gene, SGHAT is the CDR1 and FQNNGV is the CDR2. From V the trimming removes 1 base and from J it removes 6 bases, while the gene matches leave 9 bases of the junction unaccounted for. The study tested focal radiation therapy combined with CTLA-4 blockade (ipilimumab) in patients with chemo-refractory metastatic non-small-cell lung cancer. The receptor library was made with the immunoSEQ multiplex PCR assay. This immuneACCESS table, as held by TCRdb, lists in-frame sequences with V and J called but not all clones. Of the missing ones, under half trace to an unresolved V gene in checked studies; the others have no known cause. For this sample there are about 120,000 clones; approximately 90% appear just once. The ten biggest clones cover about 7% of the sample.

The sample belongs to a study of radiotherapy plus CTLA-4 blockade in lung cancer (dated by TCRdb to between 2017 and 2018). Regarding the research as a whole: Objective responses were observed in about 17% of enrolled patients, and disease control was achieved in 31%. The investigation overall reported the following: After treatment with radiotherapy and ipilimumab, TCR clones that came from tumors expanded in the peripheral blood. The strongest predictors of response were reported to be early dynamic shifts in blood T cell clones along with a rise in serum interferon-beta following radiation.

The receptor was derived from a human donor with non-small cell lung cancer that progressed on radiotherapy plus ipilimumab. Sequencing used peripheral blood, obtained from a patient treated with radiotherapy plus ipilimumab. Rearrangement joined TRBV11-2 to TRBJ2-7; TRBD1 matches 10 bases in the middle. The bases are TGTGCCAGCAGCTTAGTGATTGGGACAGGGGCCCTCGAGCAGTACTTC. The resulting protein is CASSLVIGTGALEQYF. The CDR3 plus the reference TRBV11-2 and TRBJ2-7 genes for the other parts give the full variable domain: EAGVAQSPRYKIIEKRQSVAFWCNPISGHATLYWYQQILGQGPKLLIQFQNNGVVDDSQLPKDRFSAERLKGVDSTLKIQPAKLEDSAVYLCASSLVIGTGALEQYFGPGTRLTVT.